Sequencing of this T cell receptor beta chain was carried out in a study of Tregs in tolerant kidney transplant recipients. The study's findings and limits: Activated donor B cell expansion appeared to reveal the most relevant donor-specific TCRbeta repertoire. For some patients, primers changed over time, blocking nucleotide-level comparison. The small number of patients limits these findings pending further validation.

A note on this clone: Its antigen is not identified.

The CDR3 runs 14 residues. Germline values: CDR1 SGHTA, CDR2 FQGNSA. J gave up 8 bases and V 5 bases, and 9 bases lay outside the gene matches. Repertoires were generated with immunoSEQ multiplex PCR, while TCRdb's copy carries only in-frame clones and drops some. The repertoire consists of around 63,000 clones, with approximately 83% occurring once and the leading ten covering under 2.5%. The clonotype was recovered from a human donor who received a combined kidney and bone marrow transplant. The rearrangement links TRBV7-2 to TRBJ1-2; 9 nucleotides match TRBD1. Sequenced here: Tregs from blood, sampled before the transplant. This chain's CDR3 is CASSAQQGAKGYTF. The CDR3 region has the DNA TGTGCCAGCAGCGCCCAACAGGGGGCCAAAGGCTACACCTTC.